One T cell receptor (beta chain) is described in this entry. What it binds is not known. The germline gives CDR1 MDHEN, CDR2 SYDVKM. The CDR3 contains 13 residues. Trimming at V came to 6 bases and at J to 6 bases, leaving 4 bases not matched to a gene. The sample belongs to a study of cytomegalovirus exposure and HLA in healthy donors. This PCR relied on a set of 60 Vbeta primers and 13 Jbeta primers. TCRdb's copy holds only in-frame clones and misses some; the assay was immunoSEQ multiplex PCR. The data hold more than 95,000 clones, with roughly 75% observed a single time. Broader study findings: Fewer N-insertions (relative to the approximately 670-donor mean) were reportedly seen in an Asian-associated ancestry cluster in a later analysis. Per a later analysis, HLA-associated TCR beta chains showed more clonal expansion than other, equally common TCR beta chains.

Source material: PBMCs. The sequence derives from a woman aged 45-65 years in good health and CMV-seronegative. The chain recombines TRBV28 with TRBJ1-2; 10 nucleotides agree with TRBD1. This CDR3 reads CASRSGTGDGYTF. CDR3 coding DNA: TGTGCCAGCAGGTCCGGGACAGGGGATGGCTACACCTTC.